The 3 T cell receptor beta chains listed next were all sequenced from one sample in a study of blood T cell repertoires in COVID-19. Data came from immunoSEQ multiplex PCR; TCRdb stores just in-frame clones and leaves some out. Here the sample spans around 88,000 clones, about 85% being singletons. The sample consisted of peripheral blood. These TCRs come from a man in his 60s with acute or convalescent COVID-19.

The chain joins TRBV13 to TRBJ2-3; no clear D. CDR1 PRHDT and CDR2 FYEKMQ come from the germline V gene (reference sequence). The CDR3 has 12 amino acids. V dropped 1 base and J dropped 4 bases, with 3 bases sitting between them. As DNA, the CDR3 is TGTGCCAGCAGCTTAGCTCCAGATACGCAGTATTTT. Translating gives CASSLAPDTQYF.

J is TRBJ2-1 and V is TRBV29-1; a weak D match, TRBD2 (5 bases). Between the trimmed V and J ends, which lost 5 bases and 0 bases, there was a span of 17 bases. CDR1 is SQVTM, CDR2 ANQGSEA, per germline. This CDR3 has 16 amino acids. The CDR3 nucleotides are TGCAGCGTTAATTGGGCGGGTAGGAGCTCCTACAATGAGCAGTTCTTC. Translated: CSVNWAGRSSYNEQFF.

This rearrangement joins TRBV2 to TRBJ1-5; TRBD1 agrees at 9 bases. The V and J ends lost 4 bases and 2 bases, in that order; junction bases with no gene match: 0. The germline V gene encodes CDR1 SNHLY and CDR2 FYNNEI. This CDR3 is built from 14 residues. As DNA, the CDR3 is TGTGCCAGCAGTGGGACAGGGGGCAATCAGCCCCAGCATTTT. This codes for CASSGTGGNQPQHF.